A single sample gave rise to the 21 T cell receptor beta chains below, sequenced in a study of OX40 agonist ivuxolimab in advanced cancers. Clones were sequenced by immunoSEQ multiplex PCR, and TCRdb holds only the in-frame ones, with some missing. The data show just under 75,000 clones, roughly 90% seen once. The source was CD4+ or CD8+ T cells sorted from blood, collected in a trial of the OX40 agonist ivuxolimab. The receptor set was obtained from an adult with an advanced solid tumor such as melanoma, head and neck, liver or kidney cancer.

The chain joins TRBV27 to TRBJ2-1, with 12 bases identical to TRBD2. The CDR3 covers 15 residues. J lost 6 bases, V lost 6 bases, and 6 bases had no gene match. Germline assignment: CDR1 MNHEY and CDR2 SMNVEV (reference sequence). The CDR3 DNA is TGTGCCAGCAGAAAGGGGACTAGCGGGCTCAATGAGCAGTTCTTC. The encoded protein is CASRKGTSGLNEQFF.

The rearrangement uses TRBV27 and TRBJ1-1; TRBD1 matches 8 bases. V shed 5 bases, J shed 0 bases, and the junction held 14 bases outside the gene matches. The germline V gene has CDR1 MNHEY and CDR2 SMNVEV (reference sequence). The CDR3 loop spans 18 amino acids. The CDR3 spells CASSPGRTGILMNTEAFF. Here the CDR3 DNA reads TGTGCCAGCAGTCCCGGGAGGACAGGGATACTGATGAACACTGAAGCTTTCTTT.

With regard to this clone: One end of the junction fails to match germline, which may point to a read error. This chain connects TRBV11-2 to TRBJ2-1; possible D gene TRBD2, 6 bases. Germline V gives CDR1 SGHAT, CDR2 FQNNGV. The CDR3 has 14 residues. CDR3 in DNA: TGTGCCAGCAGATTAGCGGCAGGGTACAATGAGCAGTTCTTC. Amino acid sequence: CASRLAAGYNEQFF.

This rearrangement joins TRBV7-6 to TRBJ1-2; 8 positions agree with TRBD1. V trimming: 10 bases; J trimming: 0 bases; junction bases outside the gene matches: 19. CDR3 size: 18 residues. CDR1 SGHVS and CDR2 FNYEAQ come from the germline V gene. The CDR3 region is CATSGTDRGPQSNYGYTF. CDR3 nucleotides: TGTGCCACGAGTGGGACCGACAGGGGCCCCCAGTCTAACTATGGCTACACCTTC. The full variable domain, with the rest looked up from reference TRBV7-6 and TRBJ1-2, is GAGVSQSPRYKVTKRGQDVALRCDPISGHVSLYWYRQALGQGPEFLTYFNYEAQQDKSGLPNDRFSAERPEGSISTLTIQRTEQRDSAMYRCATSGTDRGPQSNYGYTFGSGTRLTVV.

This chain links TRBV5-4 with TRBJ2-2; D is uncertain. V lost 0 bases, J lost 1 base, and 4 bases lay in between. This CDR3 region has 14 residues. Looked up from germline, CDR1 is SGHNT and CDR2 is YYREEE (reference sequence). In DNA form, the CDR3 reads TGTGCCAGCAGCTTGGCAGGGAACACCGGGGAGCTGTTTTTT. Its protein product is CASSLAGNTGELFF.

The chain joins TRBV5-8 to TRBJ2-7; D perhaps matches TRBD1 (6 bases). Germline lookup yields CDR1 SGHTS and CDR2 YDEGEE. Trimming shortened V by 0 bases and J by 3 bases, and 10 bases separated the two germline ends. This CDR3 contains 14 residues. CDR3 in DNA: TGTGCCAGCAGCTTGGGGGACACTGGCTACGAGCAGTACTTC. Translating gives CASSLGDTGYEQYF.

CDR3 in amino acids: CASSQQNSRTDTQYF. CDR3 DNA: TGTGCCAGCAGTCAACAGAACTCACGCACAGATACGCAGTATTTT. V gene TRBV4-2 combines with J gene TRBJ2-3; no clear D. In germline, CDR1 is LGHNA, CDR2 YNFKEQ. CDR3 length equals 15 residues. V was trimmed by 6 bases and J by 1 base, leaving 14 bases between them.

V is TRBV25-1 and J is TRBJ2-2; 14 positions match TRBD2. The CDR3 is 16 residues long. The ends lost 5 bases at V and 7 bases at J; junction bases unmatched: 6. Germline V gives CDR1 MGHDK, CDR2 SYGVNS. DNA of the CDR3: TGTGCCAGCAGTACAGGACTAGCGGGAGGCGGCGGGGAGCTGTTTTTT. Translation gives CASSTGLAGGGGELFF. Complete variable domain (other parts from reference TRBV25-1 and TRBJ2-2): EADIYQTPRYLVIGTGKKITLECSQTMGHDKMYWYQQDPGMELHLIHYSYGVNSTEKGDLSSESTVSRIRTEHFPLTLESARPSHTSQYLCASSTGLAGGGGELFFGEGSRLTVL.

The chain employs TRBV11-2 and TRBJ2-7, with 9 nucleotides matching TRBD2. The CDR3 covers 15 residues. Looked up from germline, CDR1 is SGHAT and CDR2 is FQNNGV. V trimming: 4 bases; J trimming: 3 bases; junction bases outside the gene matches: 7. The CDR3 protein is CASSSVLAGNYEQYF. The CDR3 nucleotides are TGTGCCAGCAGCTCTGTCCTAGCGGGAAACTACGAGCAGTACTTC.

The CDR3 DNA follows: TGTGCCAGCCGAACAGGGGGCGCGGGGGGAGATACGCAGTATTTT. Protein sequence: CASRTGGAGGDTQYF. The J gene is TRBJ2-3, the V gene TRBV19; perhaps TRBD1 as D (9 bases). CDR3 length: 15 residues. The V gene's germline CDR1 is LNHDA and CDR2 SQIVND (reference sequence). Deletions cut 9 bases from V and 5 bases from J, with 21 bases between.

This clone has just one count. The chain employs TRBV28 and TRBJ1-5; D gene uncertain. Between the trimmed V and J ends, which lost 6 bases and 3 bases, there was a span of 9 bases. The germline gives CDR1 MDHEN, CDR2 SYDVKM. The CDR3 is 13 amino acids. CDR3 in amino acids: CASRRGFNQPQHF. The CDR3 region has the DNA TGTGCCAGCAGGCGGGGATTCAATCAGCCCCAGCATTTT.

The V call is TRBV30, the J call TRBJ2-1; 7 nucleotides match TRBD1. CDR3 length equals 15 residues. V lost 1 base, J lost 2 bases, and 5 bases stayed unmatched. Per germline, CDR1 GTSNPN and CDR2 SVGIG (reference sequence). The CDR3 sequence is CAWSAGQIPYNEQFF. In nucleotides, the CDR3 is TGTGCCTGGAGTGCGGGACAGATCCCCTACAATGAGCAGTTCTTC.

This clone was recorded once. CDR3 loop: CASSSGRGRQGATTGEQYF. The CDR3 coding sequence is TGTGCCAGCAGCTCCGGAAGGGGGCGACAGGGGGCAACGACCGGCGAGCAGTACTTC. The J gene is TRBJ2-7, the V gene TRBV2; 10 nucleotides align to TRBD1. J lost 6 bases, V lost 6 bases, and 23 bases had no gene match. In germline, CDR1 is SNHLY, CDR2 FYNNEI. The CDR3 spans 19 residues.

This clone has just a few counts. The chain links TRBV5-1 to TRBJ2-1, with TRBD1 matching 7 bases. The CDR3 is made up of 16 amino acids. Germline CDR1 and CDR2: SGHRS and YFSETQ. The ends lost 3 bases at V and 2 bases at J; junction bases unmatched: 8. The CDR3 is CASSSTGDIAYNEQFF. The CDR3 DNA sequence: TGCGCCAGCAGCTCCACAGGGGATATCGCCTACAATGAGCAGTTCTTC.

The V call is TRBV29-1, the J call TRBJ1-3, with TRBD1 matching over 7 bases. The CDR3 extends over 14 amino acids. Germline V gene lookup returns CDR1 SQVTM and CDR2 ANQGSEA. The junction had 7 bases not matched to a gene; V was cut back by 4 bases and J by 4 bases. The CDR3 is CSVVTGAAGNTIYF. Written as DNA, the CDR3 is TGCAGCGTTGTAACAGGGGCTGCAGGAAACACCATATATTTT.

The chain uses TRBV7-6 and TRBJ2-7, with 10 bases fitting TRBD2. Trimming removed 0 bases from V and 3 bases from J; junction bases left unmatched: 8. Germline loops: CDR1 SGHVS, CDR2 FNYEAQ. This CDR3 region has 17 residues. The CDR3 DNA sequence: TGTGCCAGCAGCTTAGCCCCTTCTAGCGGGAGAAGCTACGAGCAGTACTTC. Translating it yields CASSLAPSSGRSYEQYF.

J is TRBJ2-1 and V is TRBV10-3; tentatively, D is TRBD2 (6 bases). Trimming removed 3 bases at V and 5 bases at J, with 23 bases between. This CDR3 comprises 18 residues. Germline V gene data show CDR1 as ENHRY and CDR2 as SYGVKD. This chain's CDR3 is CAISDWLATLSLDNEQFF. The CDR3 DNA follows: TGTGCCATCAGTGATTGGCTAGCGACCCTCTCCCTTGACAATGAGCAGTTCTTC.

The gene calls are TRBV6-6 and TRBJ2-1; D is uncertain. From germline, CDR1 is MNHNY and CDR2 SVGAGI (reference sequence). Trimming shortened V by 0 bases and J by 10 bases, and 19 bases separated the two germline ends. The CDR3 consists of 16 residues. DNA for the CDR3: TGTGCCAGCAGTTACTCGCCTTCCGGGCCCCAACACGAGCAGTTCTTC. Protein product: CASSYSPSGPQHEQFF.

The CDR3 DNA sequence: TGTGCCAGCAGTCTCCGGGACCCTGCCTACGAGCAGTACTTC. Its translation is CASSLRDPAYEQYF. V usage is TRBV11-3 and J usage is TRBJ2-7; D may be TRBD1 or TRBD2 (5 bases each). CDR1 is SGHNT, CDR2 YENEEA, per germline. The CDR3 contains 14 residues. Trimming left V 6 bases short and J 2 bases short, with 14 bases between. The whole variable domain, remainder taken from reference TRBV11-3 and TRBJ2-7, is EAGVVQSPRYKIIEKKQPVAFWCNPISGHNTLYWYLQNLGQGPELLIRYENEEAVDDSQLPKDRFSAERLKGVDSTLKIQPAELGDSAVYLCASSLRDPAYEQYFGPGTRLTVT.

The chain combines TRBV15 with TRBJ1-5, with D possibly matching TRBD1 (6 bases). V was clipped by 1 base and J by 8 bases, with 18 bases between them. CDR1 is LNHNV, CDR2 YYDKDF, per germline (reference sequence). This CDR3 is built from 16 residues. CDR3 nucleotides: TGTGCCACCAGCAGAGTGAAGGACAGCCACTCGGAGCCCCAGCATTTT. Translating gives CATSRVKDSHSEPQHF.

This sequence joins TRBV7-9 and TRBJ2-5; the D call may be TRBD1 or TRBD2 (6 bases each). CDR1 SEHNR and CDR2 FQNEAQ come from the germline V gene (reference sequence). V dropped 7 bases and J dropped 3 bases, with 15 bases sitting between them. This CDR3 region has 14 residues. CDR3 nucleotide sequence: TGTGCCAGCACCCAAGGGGGACTTGAAGAGACCCAGTACTTC. This encodes CASTQGGLEETQYF.